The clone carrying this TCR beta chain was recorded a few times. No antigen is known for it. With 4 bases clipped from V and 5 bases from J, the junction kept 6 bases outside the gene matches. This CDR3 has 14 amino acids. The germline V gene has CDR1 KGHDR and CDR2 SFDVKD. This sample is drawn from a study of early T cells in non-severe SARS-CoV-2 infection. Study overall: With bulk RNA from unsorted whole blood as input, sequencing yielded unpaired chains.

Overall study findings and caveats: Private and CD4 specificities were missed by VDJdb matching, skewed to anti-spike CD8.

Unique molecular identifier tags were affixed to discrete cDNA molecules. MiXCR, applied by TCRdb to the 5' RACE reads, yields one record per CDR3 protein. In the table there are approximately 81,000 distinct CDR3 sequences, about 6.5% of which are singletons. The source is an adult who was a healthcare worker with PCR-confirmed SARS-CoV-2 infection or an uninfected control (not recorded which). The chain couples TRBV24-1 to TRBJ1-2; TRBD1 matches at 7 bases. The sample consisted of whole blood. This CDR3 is CATSETGQRYGYTF. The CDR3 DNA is TGTGCCACCAGTGAAACGGGACAGCGATATGGCTACACCTTC.